Listed below are T cell receptor beta chains from one sample, sequenced in a study of T cell responses to AZD1222 COVID-19 vaccine. Method: immunoSEQ multiplex PCR; TCRdb's copy keeps in-frame clones and lacks some. Among around 100,000 clones listed, approximately 84% were seen once. The specimen comprised peripheral blood, sampled on day 0 of AZD1222 vaccination. The receptor source for this set is an adult in good health. CDR3s include the opening cysteine and the closing phenylalanine or tryptophan. A D gene is named only where the DNA matches it firmly.

TRBV27,TRBD1,TRBJ2-6,CASSEQGALGANVLTF
TRBV6-5,.,TRBJ1-2,CASSYSGVDGYTF
TRBV5-6,.,TRBJ2-3,CASSLRGADTQYF
TRBV6-4,.,TRBJ1-2,CASSDLGGYGYTF
TRBV28,.,TRBJ1-4,CASSRLELFF
TRBV27,.,TRBJ1-1,CASSLRGLTFF
TRBV19,TRBD2,TRBJ2-7,CASTPTSGGFVQYF
TRBV18,TRBD2,TRBJ2-3,CASSPPGLAEDTQYF
TRBV9,TRBD1,TRBJ2-7,CASSEGGQGAGEQYF
TRBV9,.,TRBJ1-2,CASSSGPIGGYTF
TRBV6-5,.,TRBJ1-4,CAAWGPRGNEKLFF
TRBV28,.,TRBJ1-4,CASSLIGATNEKLFF
TRBV10-3,.,TRBJ2-4,CAISSARAAKNIQYF
TRBV6-4,TRBD1,TRBJ1-6,CASKSRTGPGPLHF
TRBV7-2,TRBD1,TRBJ2-1,CASSPRTGSNEQFF
TRBV12-3/TRBV12-4,.,TRBJ1-5,CASSPSNQPQHF
TRBV5-1,.,TRBJ1-3,CASSPSGRYSGNTIYF
TRBV18,.,TRBJ1-5,CASSPPGGVLNQPQHF
TRBV6-4,TRBD1,TRBJ1-5,CASSTGGNQPQHF